Here is one T cell receptor (beta chain) with its context. A few counts support this clonotype. Its antigen has not been determined. Per-nucleotide qualities are absent, and no much larger clonotype sits a single base away. This sample is drawn from a study of T-cell reconstitution after alpha-beta-depleted transplantation in children (dated by TCRdb to 2016 to 2017). For the study in its entirety: The study quantitatively tracked T-cell immune reconstitution after TCRalphabeta/CD19-depleted allogeneic hematopoietic cell transplantation in children using TCR repertoire profiling. Overall results and qualifications from the work: In some patients, the high TCRbeta diversity seen at day 60 was put down to recipient T cells and intrathymic progenitors that had survived conditioning. Over subsequent months, a decline in hyperexpanded clone frequencies was noted, and after one year, T-cell counts and TCRbeta diversity were mostly ascribed to newly produced T cells. Apparently early alphabetaT-cell count recovery about two months after transplant reportedly relied on only several hundred rapidly expanded clones derived from non-depleted graft cells.

Receptors were amplified or captured by PCR. Sequenced on an Illumina HiSeq 2500. TCR library preparation used molecular barcoding, with unique molecular identifiers applied to normalize quantification of the TCRbeta repertoire. TCRdb trimmed the raw reads at Q25, called clones with MiXCR and kept productive beta chains. Entries that share a CDR3 protein sequence are merged under the most common genes and DNA. The sample includes 600,000 or so distinct CDR3 sequences, with under 30% observed a single time. Roughly 14% of the sample rests with the top ten. The CDR3 starts with the cysteine, ends with the phenylalanine, and has 13 residues. The read is trimmed to its CDR3 DNA, 39 bases read in frame from base 1. V gives up 2 bases and J gives up 4 bases, and the segment between their germline ends measures 9 bases. As encoded in the germline V gene (reference sequence), CDR1 is DFQATT while CDR2 is SNEGSKA.

Read against the paper, the sample's treatment or condition label means: allogeneic hematopoietic cell transplantation with graft depleted of TCRalphabeta T cells and CD19 B cells. The children who served as transplant recipients had been given grafts of TCRalphabeta/CD19-depleted allogeneic hematopoietic cells. The rearrangement joined TRBV20-1 to TRBJ1-5; a tentative D match to TRBD1 spans 5 bases. Material: PBMCs, mostly from graft donor cells, obtained 360 days after TCRalphabeta/CD19-depleted stem cell transplant. The TCR comes from a boy under two years old who had a stem cell transplant for acute myeloid leukemia, so the T cells may come from the graft donor. The encoded CDR3 is CSARLGGNQPQHF. The nucleotide sequence is given as TGCAGTGCTAGACTTGGGGGGAATCAGCCCCAGCATTTT.